A single sample is the source of the 21 T cell receptor beta chains below, sequenced in a study of tumor-infiltrating lymphocytes in primary liver carcinoma. Extraction also yielded germline DNA, while blood RNA was obtained from unsorted whole blood. Starting material of about 450 ng total RNA yielded TCR beta cDNA via a constant-region primer. Amplification in three nested multiplex PCR rounds with slightly modified ARM-PCR gave rise to TCR beta libraries. Forward primers for TRBV1-TRBV30 and a C-beta reverse primer served the first two PCR rounds, at about 10 cycles each. TCRdb re-derived calls from the multiplex PCR reads in MiXCR, one entry per CDR3 protein. The table lists 320,000 or so distinct CDR3 sequences, approximately 65% of them singletons. Specimen: peripheral blood. Receptors were obtained from a man aged 40-50 years with primary liver carcinoma and hepatitis B virus infection.

As to this clonotype: The junction does not match germline at one end; this may be a read error. The V gene is TRBV6-1, the J gene TRBJ2-7; 7 nucleotides align to TRBD1. The CDR3 covers 14 residues. Germline V gives CDR1 MNHNS, CDR2 SASEGT. In DNA, the CDR3 is TGTGCCAGCAGCCCAGACAGGGAATACTACAAGCAGTACTTC. Translating gives CASSPDREYYKQYF.

The chain joins TRBV20-1 to TRBJ2-2, with unresolved D. From germline, CDR1 is DFQATT and CDR2 SNEGSKA (reference sequence). V lost 5 bases and J 0 bases, leaving 4 bases between the germline ends. CDR3 length: 12 residues. The CDR3: CSAPTNTGELFF. In nucleotides, the CDR3 is TGCAGTGCTCCTACGAACACCGGGGAGCTGTTTTTT.

The chain combines TRBV4-2 with TRBJ2-1; 7 nucleotides agree with TRBD1. The CDR3 has 14 amino acids. V shed 3 bases and J 10 bases; nucleotides not matched to a gene: 9. CDR1 is LGHNA and CDR2 is YNFKEQ in the germline V gene. This chain's CDR3 is CASSHETGAREQFF. Here the CDR3 DNA reads TGTGCCAGCAGCCACGAAACAGGGGCGCGGGAGCAGTTCTTC.

The chain recombines TRBV5-1 with TRBJ1-6, with D uncertain. Germline V gene lookup returns CDR1 SGHRS and CDR2 YFSETQ. The CDR3 consists of 13 residues. Trimming shortened V by 0 bases and J by 13 bases, and 11 bases separated the two germline ends. The CDR3 spells CASSLGIQEPLHF. The CDR3 region has the DNA TGCGCCAGCAGCTTGGGGATCCAGGAGCCCCTCCACTTT.

This chain uses TRBV19 with TRBJ2-1; D may be TRBD1 (5 bases). This CDR3 is 14 amino acids long. Trimming removed 8 bases at V and 4 bases at J, with 15 bases between. The germline gives CDR1 LNHDA, CDR2 SQIVND (reference sequence). The DNA of the CDR3 is TGTGCCAGTGGGGATGGGGCCGGGTACAATGAGCAGTTCTTC. Translated, it gives CASGDGAGYNEQFF.

This clonotype appeared many times. V is TRBV4-3 and J is TRBJ2-3, with a tentative D call TRBD2 (5 bases). Trimming removed 0 bases at V and 1 base at J, with 11 bases between. CDR1 is LGHNA and CDR2 is YSLEER in the germline V gene. The CDR3 is made up of 16 amino acids. CDR3 sequence: CASSQDGVGGTDTQYF. As DNA, the CDR3 is TGCGCCAGCAGCCAAGATGGGGTGGGAGGCACAGATACGCAGTATTTT.

On this clonotype: Given a much more abundant clone one base away, this may be a read error. The chain combines TRBV5-6 with TRBJ2-5; D remains unclear. This CDR3 region has 13 residues. Germline CDR1 SGHDT, CDR2 YYEEEE. CDR3 amino acids: CTSSLLQQETQYF. The CDR3 DNA follows: TGTACCAGCAGCTTGTTACAGCAAGAGACCCAGTACTTC.

The chain is built from TRBV12-3 or TRBV12-4 and TRBJ2-1; D is perhaps TRBD2 (5 bases). The CDR3 totals 15 residues. Trimming removed 5 bases at V and 7 bases at J, with 18 bases between. The CDR3 region is CASSQLVGSCNEQFF. For the CDR3, the DNA is TGTGCCAGCAGTCAACTAGTGGGGAGCTGTAATGAGCAGTTCTTC.

The chain joins TRBV6-2 or TRBV6-3 to TRBJ2-7, with no clear D. Deletions cut 6 bases from V and 7 bases from J, with 16 bases between. The CDR3 contains 13 residues. Germline V lookup: CDR1 MNHEY, CDR2 SVGEGT. The CDR3 bases are TGTGCCAGCAGCCTCAGGACCGGCGTGGAGCAGTACTTC. Its translation is CASSLRTGVEQYF.

This clonotype was seen a handful of times. A much larger clone lies one base from this, so it may be a read error. The J gene is TRBJ2-5, the V gene TRBV6-5; D is undetermined. Per the germline V gene, CDR1 is MNHEY and CDR2 is SVGAGI. CDR3 length equals 15 residues. CDR3 sequence reads: CANSYSSGTQETQYF. Written as DNA, the CDR3 is TGTGCCAACAGTTACTCGTCCGGAACTCAAGAGACCCAGTACTTC.

The rearrangement links TRBV6-1 to TRBJ2-7; D possibly corresponds to TRBD2 (6 bases). Per the germline V gene, CDR1 is MNHNS and CDR2 is SASEGT. The CDR3 consists of 12 residues. The V end was cut by 2 bases, the J end by 6 bases, with 8 bases between. The CDR3 loop reads CASSELACEQYF. For the CDR3, the DNA is TGTGCCAGCAGTGAACTAGCGTGCGAGCAGTACTTC.

Remarks on this clonotype: The CDR3 does not close with the conserved phenylalanine or tryptophan, likely indicating a read error. V gene TRBV28 combines with J gene TRBJ1-2; no definite D call. This CDR3 comprises 12 residues. CDR1 and CDR2 from the germline V gene are MDHEN and SYDVKM. Trimming shortened V by 6 bases and J by 4 bases, and 9 bases separated the two germline ends. This chain's CDR3 is CASRAVSYGYTI. For the CDR3, the DNA is TGTGCCAGCAGGGCGGTCTCCTATGGCTACACCATC.

Regarding this clonotype: A much larger clonotype is one base distant, so this may be a read error. This chain connects TRBV4-3 to TRBJ2-7; TRBD2 is a possible D gene (6 bases). The CDR3 extends over 14 amino acids. Germline-derived CDR1 and CDR2 are LGHNA and YSLEER. The CDR3 region has the DNA TGCGCCAGCAGCCCCATGCGGGGCGGCTACGAGCACTACTTC. It yields the protein CASSPMRGGYEHYF.

Concerning this clonotype: Because the CDR3 is missing its conserved closing phenylalanine or tryptophan, this is likely a read error. The chain uses TRBV5-1 and TRBJ2-7, with D uncertain. Trimming took off 2 bases at V and 2 bases at J, with 11 bases between the two ends. The CDR3 is 14 amino acids. CDR1 is SGHRS and CDR2 is YFSETQ in the germline V gene. The CDR3 here is CASSFEAVPYEQYC. CDR3 bases: TGCGCCAGCAGCTTTGAGGCAGTTCCCTACGAGCAGTACTGC.

With respect to this clonotype: This could be a read error, since a much larger clone is one nucleotide away. The rearrangement uses TRBV4-2 and TRBJ2-7, with TRBD2 matching 11 bases. Germline CDR1 is LGHNA and CDR2 is YNFKEQ. The CDR3 is 15 amino acids. The ends lost 4 bases at V and 1 base at J; junction bases unmatched: 3. This CDR3 is CASSRRTSGSYEQYF. CDR3 in DNA: TGTGCCAGCAGCCGGAGGACTAGCGGGTCCTACGAGCAGTACTTC.

About this clonotype: A read error may explain this, as a much larger clone is one base away. The chain employs TRBV6-6 and TRBJ1-3; no firm D call. This CDR3 has 16 residues. The germline gives CDR1 MNHNY, CDR2 SVGAGI (reference sequence). V lost 6 bases, J lost 3 bases, and 18 bases lay in between. CDR3 sequence (DNA): TGTGCCAGCAGAAACGGCGGGAGGGTCGATGGAAACACCATATATTTT. It yields the protein CASRNGGRVDGNTIYF.

This chain joins TRBV29-1 and TRBJ1-2; no definite D call. Trimming pared 6 bases from V and 3 bases from J, leaving 17 bases between. The germline V gene has CDR1 SQVTM and CDR2 ANQGSEA. The CDR3 consists of 14 residues. CDR3 bases: TGCAGCGTCCCCATCGGAAGGGCCCACTATGGCTACACCTTC. Its protein product is CSVPIGRAHYGYTF.

The chain has TRBV28 and TRBJ2-7, with D possibly TRBD1 on 6 matching bases. From germline, CDR1 is MDHEN and CDR2 SYDVKM. CDR3 length equals 14 residues. Deletions cut 3 bases from V and 5 bases from J, with 14 bases between. CDR3 coding DNA: TGTGCCAGCAGTTTGGGGCAGGGGCTCCACGAGCAGTACTTC. It translates to CASSLGQGLHEQYF. Full variable domain (outside the CDR3, taken from reference TRBV28 and TRBJ2-7): DVKVTQSSRYLVKRTGEKVFLECVQDMDHENMFWYRQDPGLGLRLIYFSYDVKMKEKGDIPEGYSVSREKKERFSLILESASTNQTSMYLCASSLGQGLHEQYFGPGTRLTVT.

A word on this clonotype: A read error may account for a junction end that differs from germline. The chain joins TRBV4-2 to TRBJ2-1; weak D call: TRBD2 (5 bases). Germline loops: CDR1 LGHNA, CDR2 YNFKEQ. There are 16 residues in the CDR3. CDR3 bases: TGTGCCAGCAGCCAGGCTAGCAGACTGTCCTACATTGAGCAGTTCTTC. It translates to CASSQASRLSYIEQFF.

Ten or more counts support this clonotype. The V gene is TRBV4-3, the J gene TRBJ2-7; no clear D gene. Germline V CDR1 and CDR2: LGHNA, YSLEER. This CDR3 spans 14 amino acids. V was shortened by 1 base and J by 0 bases, with 7 bases between the two germline ends. The CDR3 sequence: CASSQVAVSYEQYF. The CDR3 coding sequence is TGCGCCAGCAGCCAAGTGGCGGTCTCCTACGAGCAGTACTTC.

There are a few counts of this clonotype. The rearrangement uses TRBV5-4 and TRBJ2-7, with a weak D call TRBD1 (5 bases). The germline gives CDR1 SGHNT, CDR2 YYREEE (reference sequence). Trimming stripped 0 bases from V and 4 bases from J, with 11 bases between. CDR3 length: 14 residues. CDR3 bases: TGTGCCAGCAGCTTGGGCCAGGGAAGGTACGAGCAGTACTTC. It specifies CASSLGQGRYEQYF. The full variable domain, its missing parts supplied by reference TRBV5-4 and TRBJ2-7, is ETGVTQSPTHLIKTRGQQVTLRCSSQSGHNTVSWYQQALGQGPQFIFQYYREEENGRGNFPPRFSGLQFPNYSSELNVNALELDDSALYLCASSLGQGRYEQYFGPGTRLTVT.